Listed below are T cell receptor beta chains from one sample, sequenced in a study of T cells in Graves' hyperthyroidism and ophthalmopathy. TCRdb itself ran the multiplex PCR reads through MiXCR, one entry per CDR3 protein. The sample carries some 500,000 distinct CDR3 sequences, about 15% recorded once. The sequenced material came from blood. These receptors all stem from a woman aged 25 to 39 with Graves' ophthalmopathy. The CDR3 runs from the conserved cysteine through the conserved F or W. A D gene is named only where the DNA matches it firmly. Not all rows give a size; the values are once, few, many and, for expanded clones, a class.

j_gene	abundance	v_gene	d_gene	len	CDR3nt	CDR3aa
TRBJ2-1	many	TRBV5-1	.	15	TGCGCCAGCAGCTTGAAAGGAGGAGTTAACAATGAGCAGTTCTTC	CASSLKGGVNNEQFF
TRBJ2-2	few	TRBV27	.	12	TGTGCCAGCAGCCCGCACCCCGGGGAGCTGTTTTTT	CASSPHPGELFF
TRBJ2-5	many	TRBV7-2	.	10	TGTGCCAGCAGCTCAGGGACCCAGTACTTC	CASSSGTQYF
TRBJ2-1	many	TRBV28	TRBD2	20	TGTGCCAGCAGTTTAGGGGGACTGGAGGGCACTAGCGTTCCGCGGGGTGAGCAGTTCTTC	CASSLGGLEGTSVPRGEQFF
TRBJ2-7	many	TRBV7-2	.	14	TGTGCCAGCAGCTTATTCGAGGCCCCCTACGAGCAGTACTTC	CASSLFEAPYEQYF
TRBJ2-1	few	TRBV10-3	.	14	TGTGCCATCAGTGAGTCCCAGGGGAGCAATGAGCAGTTCTTC	CAISESQGSNEQFF
TRBJ2-4	.	TRBV5-6	TRBD1	14	TGTGCCAGCAGCTTGTCGGTGGCAGGGGGCGGTTCGTACTTC	CASSLSVAGGGSYF
TRBJ2-7	many	TRBV20-1	TRBD2	15	TGCAGTGCTAGAGCGATGACTAGCGGGATTCACGAGCAGTACTTC	CSARAMTSGIHEQYF
TRBJ1-1	.	TRBV18	.	14	TGTGCCGGCTCACCGGGACACGTGAACACTGAAGCTTTCTTT	CAGSPGHVNTEAFF
TRBJ2-6	.	TRBV2	.	12	TGTGCTTTGAACTCTGGGGCCAACGTCCTGACTTTC	CALNSGANVLTF
TRBJ2-3	many	TRBV7-2	TRBD1	17	TGTGCCAGCAGCCCAACCCCGACAGGGGCCCTCACAGATACGCAGTATTTT	CASSPTPTGALTDTQYF